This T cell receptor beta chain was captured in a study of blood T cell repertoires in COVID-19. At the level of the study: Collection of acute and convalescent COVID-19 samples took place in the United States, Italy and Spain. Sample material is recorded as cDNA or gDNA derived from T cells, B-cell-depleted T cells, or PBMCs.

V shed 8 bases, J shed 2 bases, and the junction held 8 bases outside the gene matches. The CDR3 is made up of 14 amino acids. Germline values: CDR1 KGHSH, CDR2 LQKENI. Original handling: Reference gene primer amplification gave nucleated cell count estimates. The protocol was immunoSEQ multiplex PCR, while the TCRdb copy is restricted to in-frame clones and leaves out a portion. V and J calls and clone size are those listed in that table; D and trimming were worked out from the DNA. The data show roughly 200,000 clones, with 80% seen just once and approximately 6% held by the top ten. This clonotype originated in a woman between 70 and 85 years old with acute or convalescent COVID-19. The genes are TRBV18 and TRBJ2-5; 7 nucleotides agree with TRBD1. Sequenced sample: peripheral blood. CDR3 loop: CASHEGAQQETQYF. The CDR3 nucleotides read TGTGCCAGCCATGAGGGGGCACAGCAAGAGACCCAGTACTTC.